Following are 3 T cell receptor beta chains from one sample sequenced in a study of CD8+ T cells in alopecia areata (dated by TCRdb to 2016 to 2019). The library was prepared using the immunoSEQ multiplex PCR assay. For TCR sequencing, RNA was extracted from every sample and reverse transcribed into cDNA to serve as template. This immuneACCESS table, as held by TCRdb, lists in-frame sequences with V and J called but not all clones. Of the missing ones, under half trace to an unresolved V gene in checked studies; the others have no known cause. Across this sample there are over 200,000 clones, with 50% to 70% seen only once. The biggest ten clones account for less than 0.6% of the sample. The time point label for this specimen denotes: baseline before oral tofacitinib. The source material was CD4+ T cells sorted from blood, sampled at week 0. These receptors were obtained from a human donor with alopecia areata.

Turning to this clone: With a much larger clone just one base away, this may be a read error. This CDR3 is also generated by other DNA sequences in the sample. This CDR3 is CASSSTDTQYF. DNA of the CDR3: TGTGCCAGCAGTTCGACAGATACGCAGTATTTT. The genes are TRBV2 and TRBJ2-3; the D is unclear. This CDR3 comprises 11 residues. In germline, CDR1 is SNHLY, CDR2 FYNNEI. Trimming took 5 bases from V and 3 from J, leaving 3 bases between them.

The chain employs TRBV2 and TRBJ1-5; D ambiguous. This CDR3 region has 13 residues. Germline-derived CDR1 and CDR2 are SNHLY and FYNNEI. V was trimmed by 6 bases and J by 0 bases, leaving 6 bases between them. In DNA form, the CDR3 reads TGTGCCAGCAGGGTATATAGCAATCAGCCCCAGCATTTT. Amino acids: CASRVYSNQPQHF.

The chain employs TRBV5-1 and TRBJ1-1; 8 bases align to TRBD1. V shed 4 bases, J shed 4 bases, and the junction held 9 bases outside the gene matches. Germline V gene sequence: CDR1 SGHRS, CDR2 YFSETQ. The CDR3 is made up of 15 amino acids. The CDR3 nucleotides are TGCGCCAGCAGCCTACAACAGGGGGGCGGCACTGAAGCTTTCTTT. It codes for CASSLQQGGGTEAFF.